The rows below give T cell receptor beta chains drawn from one sample of a study of human T cells and chemical hapten exposure. From the RACE reads, TCRdb called clonotypes with MiXCR, one entry per CDR3 protein. The data contain some 400,000 distinct CDR3 sequences, roughly 5.3% of them singletons. Sequenced here: whole blood, sampled in connection with sensitization to the hapten diphenylcyclopropenone (DPC). The origin of the receptors is a woman in her 50s with alopecia areata. Some clones in this sample may be carry-over from other donors' samples. The CDR3 runs from the conserved cysteine through the conserved F or W. The order of the fields is CDR3 length, J gene, clone size, D gene, V gene, CDR3 protein, CDR3 DNA. The D gene is left open where the match is weak. Size is stated for part of the rows, as once, few or many counts, or as a class when the clone is expanded.

>14|TRBJ2-3|-|TRBD2|TRBV12-3/TRBV12-4
CAIVGGGATDTQYF
TGTGCCATCGTTGGGGGAGGGGCCACAGATACGCAGTATTTT
>13|TRBJ1-4|few|-|TRBV5-6
CASSATVNEKLFF
TGTGCCAGCAGTGCCACAGTCAATGAAAAACTGTTTTTT
>12|TRBJ2-5|many|-|TRBV10-3
CAIRESQETQYF
TGTGCCATCAGGGAGAGTCAAGAGACCCAGTACTTC
>16|TRBJ2-3|many|TRBD2|TRBV6-9
CASSWRLLAGADTQYF
TGTGCCAGCAGTTGGAGGTTACTAGCGGGAGCAGATACGCAGTATTTT
>13|TRBJ2-3|many|-|TRBV6-1
CASFRGAQDTQYF
TGTGCCAGCTTCCGGGGGGCGCAGGATACGCAGTATTTT
>11|TRBJ2-1|many|-|TRBV12-3/TRBV12-4
CASSQTGPGFF
TGTGCCAGCAGCCAGACCGGGCCGGGGTTCTTC
>15|TRBJ1-3|-|-|TRBV12-3/TRBV12-4
CASSLPRISGNTIYF
TGTGCCAGCAGTTTACCAAGGATCTCTGGAAACACCATATATTTT
>13|TRBJ1-4|many|-|TRBV9
CASSGGGSEKLFF
TGTGCCAGCAGCGGGGGTGGAAGTGAAAAACTGTTTTTT
>13|TRBJ2-7|-|-|TRBV20-1
CSVFHSGSYEQYF
TGCAGTGTCTTCCACAGTGGTTCCTACGAGCAGTACTTC
>16|TRBJ1-1|many|TRBD1|TRBV24-1
CATSGSPGQGNTEAFF
TGTGCCACCAGTGGGTCCCCGGGACAGGGAAACACTGAAGCTTTCTTT
>14|TRBJ1-2|many|-|TRBV12-3/TRBV12-4
CASSFRGGSAGYTF
TGTGCCAGCAGTTTTCGAGGCGGGTCGGCGGGCTACACCTTC
>13|TRBJ2-1|many|TRBD2|TRBV10-3
CAISVTSRNEQFF
TGTGCCATCAGTGTGACTAGCCGGAATGAGCAGTTCTTC
>14|TRBJ1-2|-|-|TRBV7-2
CASSPWDGAYGYTF
TGTGCCAGCAGCCCCTGGGACGGAGCTTATGGCTACACCTTC
>15|TRBJ2-6|many|-|TRBV10-3
CAISGSPSGANVLTF
TGTGCCATCAGTGGTAGCCCCTCTGGGGCCAACGTCCTGACTTTC
>17|TRBJ1-2|few|TRBD1|TRBV12-3/TRBV12-4
CASSPGQGETTNYGYTF
TGTGCCAGCAGTCCCGGACAGGGAGAAACTACTAACTATGGCTACACCTTC
>12|TRBJ2-1|few|TRBD2|TRBV20-1
CSAREAGNEQFF
TGCAGTGCTAGAGAAGCGGGAAATGAGCAGTTCTTC
>14|TRBJ2-1|many|TRBD2|TRBV10-1
CASAREESFNEQFF
TGCGCCAGCGCCCGGGAGGAAAGTTTTAATGAGCAGTTCTTC
>14|TRBJ2-5|few|-|TRBV7-9
CASSLAWGGETQYF
TGTGCCAGCAGCTTAGCATGGGGCGGAGAGACCCAGTACTTC
>18|TRBJ2-2|-|TRBD2|TRBV4-3
CASSLSPGTSGLTGELFF
TGCGCCAGCAGCCTTTCTCCCGGGACTAGCGGGCTCACCGGGGAGCTGTTTTTT
>14|TRBJ2-5|few|TRBD1|TRBV25-1
CASSELTGGTTQYF
TGTGCCAGCAGTGAATTGACAGGGGGCACGACCCAGTACTTC
>16|TRBJ2-1|many|-|TRBV7-8
CASSFPSRSQINEQFF
TGTGCCAGCAGCTTCCCCAGCCGGTCCCAGATTAATGAGCAGTTCTTC
>12|TRBJ2-3|few|TRBD1|TRBV29-1
CSVGDSSYTQYF
TGCAGCGTGGGGGACAGTTCCTATACGCAGTATTTT
>17|TRBJ2-3|-|-|TRBV27
CASSLSGSRRFTDTQYF
TGTGCCAGCAGTTTATCCGGCTCCAGGCGATTCACAGATACGCAGTATTTT
>18|TRBJ2-6|many|TRBD2|TRBV18
CASSPGLAGGPGANVLTF
TGTGCCAGCTCTCCTGGACTAGCGGGAGGTCCCGGGGCCAACGTCCTGACTTTC
>13|TRBJ1-1|-|-|TRBV7-9
CASSLDSSPRAFF
TGTGCCAGCAGCCTTGACAGTAGCCCTCGAGCTTTCTTT
>15|TRBJ2-2|many|TRBD2|TRBV20-1
CSASSGLAGTGELFF
TGCAGTGCCTCCTCGGGCCTAGCGGGCACCGGGGAGCTGTTTTTT
>16|TRBJ2-7|many|TRBD1|TRBV7-9
CASSFRGTGDRDEQYF
TGTGCCAGCAGCTTCAGGGGGACAGGCGATCGTGACGAGCAGTACTTC
>14|TRBJ2-3|many|TRBD1|TRBV10-3
CAISAGGSSLAQYF
TGTGCCATCAGTGCAGGGGGATCATCTCTCGCGCAGTATTTT
>15|TRBJ2-3|-|-|TRBV28
CASSLAPIRGDTQYF
TGTGCCAGCAGTTTAGCCCCAATAAGGGGAGATACGCAGTATTTT
>15|TRBJ2-7|few|TRBD2|TRBV29-1
CSVERLGTSGYEQYF
TGCAGCGTTGAAAGGCTTGGGACTAGCGGGTACGAGCAGTACTTC
>16|TRBJ1-3|many|-|TRBV5-5
CASSLGRFDSGNTIYF
TGTGCCAGCAGCTTGGGACGGTTCGACTCTGGAAACACCATATATTTT
>16|TRBJ2-2|many|-|TRBV6-1
CASGGPVPKSAGELFF
TGTGCCAGCGGGGGCCCGGTCCCCAAGTCGGCCGGGGAGCTGTTTTTT
>13|TRBJ1-2|few|TRBD1|TRBV27
CASREQGRDGYTF
TGTGCCAGCAGAGAACAGGGGAGGGATGGCTACACCTTC
>13|TRBJ2-1|-|-|TRBV30
CASQEERPNEQFF
TGTGCCTCCCAGGAGGAGCGCCCCAATGAGCAGTTCTTC
>15|TRBJ1-3|many|-|TRBV7-9
CASSPSQGHGNTIYF
TGTGCCAGCAGCCCTTCGCAGGGTCACGGAAACACCATATATTTT
>15|TRBJ1-5|-|-|TRBV6-5
CACSYSKGGNQPQHF
TGTGCCTGCAGTTACTCGAAGGGCGGCAATCAGCCCCAGCATTTT
>14|TRBJ2-3|many|-|TRBV2
CASSEGLSTDTQYF
TGTGCCAGCAGTGAAGGACTTAGCACAGATACGCAGTATTTT